The TCR beta chain under discussion was sequenced for a study of blood T cell repertoires in COVID-19. Study context: Acute and convalescent COVID-19 specimens originated in the United States, Italy and Spain.

This clone was recorded once. Profiled with immunoSEQ multiplex PCR; TCRdb holds only in-frame clones, not every one. The data show 490,000 or so clones, more than 85% seen once. The sequenced sample was PBMCs or T cells enriched from blood (not recorded which). The TCR originated in a woman aged 55 to 70 who had recovered from COVID-19.

The CDR3 loop is CASSTGTGGEYGNQPQHF. The CDR3 region has the DNA TGCGCCAGCTCCACCGGGACAGGGGGCGAGTATGGCAATCAGCCCCAGCATTTT. The J gene is TRBJ1-5, the V gene TRBV23-1; 12 bases align to TRBD1. TRBV23-1 is annotated as an ORF whose role is uncertain. V shed 8 bases and J 2 bases; nucleotides not matched to a gene: 13. This CDR3 comprises 18 residues.